This T cell receptor beta chain was retrieved from a study of blood T cells in healthy people across ages. PCR was performed a second time for roughly 7 to 11 cycles using a sample-barcoded 5' primer and a J-beta primer mix. TCRdb passed the 5' RACE reads through MiXCR, listing each CDR3 protein once. Here the sample spans hundreds of thousands of distinct CDR3 sequences, around 24% being singletons. CDR1 SGHVS and CDR2 FQNEAQ come from the germline V gene. The junction had 8 bases not matched to a gene; V was cut back by 3 bases and J by 0 bases. This CDR3 contains 17 residues. This sample also appeared in a second study, on T cells of mothers and their children.

The sequence was collected from a boy younger than 18 in good health. Sequenced input: blood. The chain combines TRBV7-8 with TRBJ1-1; 9 nucleotides agree with TRBD1. In DNA, the CDR3 is TGTGCCAGCAGCTTTGGGGGCCGGGACAGGGTGAACACTGAAGCTTTCTTT. As protein: CASSFGGRDRVNTEAFF.